This entry features one TCR beta chain sequence. What it binds is not known. The table came from immunoSEQ multiplex PCR; TCRdb's copy has only in-frame clones and leaves some out. The sample shows under 100,000 clones, 70% to 90% of them seen only once. This specimen comes from a study of identifying expanded T cells in peripheral blood. Regarding the study as a whole: Clone count variance between approximately two-week samples rose with total template count. About 1.2 clones differed between technical replicates, versus about 15 and 19 over time.

This CDR3 has 14 residues. Losses at the gene ends were 6 bases for V and 4 bases for J; bases not matched to a gene: 6. CDR1 is MNHEY and CDR2 is SVGAGI in the germline V gene. This sequence originates from a person aged 18 to 70 in good health. The chain combines TRBV6-5 with TRBJ1-2; 9 bases are shared with TRBD1. The sequencing sample was made of blood. CDR3 loop: CASSMTGGSYGYTF. Here the CDR3 DNA reads TGTGCCAGCAGCATGACAGGGGGTTCCTATGGCTACACCTTC.